This record covers a single T cell receptor (beta chain). Its antigen remains undetermined. Per-base quality was not reported, and no clone a single base away is much larger than it. The cysteine opens and the phenylalanine closes a CDR3 of 15 amino acids. Only the CDR3 portion is preserved as DNA: 45 bases, with reading frame beginning at the first base. Trimming leaves V shorter by 8 bases and J shorter by 4 bases, with the junction holding 13 bases beyond the gene matches. For CDR1 and CDR2, the germline V gene lists SGDLS and YYNGEE. The library relied on the immunoSEQ multiplex PCR assay. For the multiplex PCR, a mixture combining 60 forward primers for TCR Vbeta segments and 13 reverse primers for TCR Jbeta segments was used. The CDR3 region of rearranged TCR beta genes was amplified from genomic DNA by a multiplex PCR assay. On the Illumina HiSeq System, the amplified TCR beta libraries were sequenced as 87-base-pair reads. The study's processing was this. In a later analysis, tens of millions of unique TCR beta chains were counted across the approximately 640 repertoires, and roughly 9.9 million of these chains were shared by at least two donors. Raw reads were error-corrected and collapsed into unique sequences with a nearest-neighbor algorithm that merged closely related sequences to remove PCR and sequencing errors. V, D and J gene segments were assigned by aligning CDR3 sequences to IMGT reference sequences. For a sequence to be retained, a match of at least six nucleotides to both a V gene segment and a J gene segment was required. A rearrangement counted as productive if the CDR3 had no stop codons and remained in frame with V and J, and every other rearrangement counted as non-productive. CDR3 was defined by IMGT convention, running from the second conserved V-encoded cysteine to the conserved J-encoded phenylalanine. Sequences without an unambiguous match to a single V gene segment were excluded from the earlier analysis of several hundred of the donors. In an earlier analysis of 587 of the donors, a V segment was called functional when productive rearrangements were above 56.7%, and segregating when the standard deviation between donors exceeded 5%. A statistical classification framework was developed to diagnose cytomegalovirus status using the catalog of TCR beta chain sequences. A later analysis assigned V and J genes by comparing TCR nucleotide sequences with IMGT/GENE-DB human TR gene sequences. In a later analysis, CDR3 sequences and most-parsimonious VDJ recombination scenarios were assigned using the TCRdist pipeline. In a later analysis, each TCR beta chain was defined by its CDR3 amino acid sequence together with its V-gene family, and reads without a unique V-gene family were excluded. As a way to deal with suspected cross-contamination and a sequencing artifact, a later analysis dropped 450 to 600 nucleotide sequences that were highly shared and had low generation probability. In a later analysis, a clonal expansion index was calculated for each public chain from normalized within-repertoire ranks of inferred template counts. A later analysis computed generation probabilities with a VDJ recombination model fitted to out-of-frame rearrangements, and checked the results against IGoR. In a later analysis, hypergeometric tests were used to score TCR-TCR, TCR-HLA and TCR-CMV co-occurrence, with a repertoire-size bias correction applied to TCR pairs. A later analysis estimated false discovery rates by permuting HLA or CMV assignments 20 times. In a later analysis, co-occurring TCRs were grouped with DBSCAN, and TCRdist sequence similarity was added when clustering was performed within HLA-allele-positive subsets. For co-occurrence clustering, repertoires with fewer than 30,000 or more than 120,000 public chains were excluded, along with about five repertoires with anomalous nucleotide sharing. TCRdb re-hosts the immuneACCESS table, in-frame sequences only. Its copies lack some clones; in the studies checked, an unresolved V gene accounts for under half of them, and the cause for the rest is not known. That table furnishes V, J and clone size, whereas the DNA furnished D and trimming. In this sample the table shows some 98,000 clones, about 81% of which occur a single time. Roughly 1.4% of the sample is held by the ten biggest clonotypes.

In total, just over 650 healthy bone marrow donors made up the cohort. All cohort members were sampled while nominally healthy, although unrecorded immune exposures were likely present. The donor was CMV seronegative and belonged to the group of 380 or so seronegative cohort members. A peripheral blood sample was collected from each donor, and TCR beta sequencing was performed on peripheral blood mononuclear cells. Genomic DNA was extracted from the blood cell samples with the Qiagen DNeasy Blood Extraction Kit. The data were obtained in a study of cytomegalovirus exposure and HLA in healthy donors (dated 2017 in TCRdb). With respect to the entire study: An earlier analysis of approximately 600 of the donors reported more than 250 Gb of sequence data and some 120 million unique TCR beta sequences from about 179 million T cells. Because of strong linkage in the cohort, four to six DR-DQ haplotypes were treated as single units for association and clustering. Typing coverage varied by locus: roughly 629-640 donors for A, B, C, DRB1 and DQB1; roughly 560 for DQA1; approximately 610 for DPA1; about 450 for DPB1. Both class I and class II loci were covered by HLA typing, at four-digit resolution. About 330 gigabases of sequencing data and roughly 80 million unique TCR sequences made up an early release that covered several hundred HLA-typed donors. The T cell repertoires of about 700 subjects were profiled by immunosequencing and related to cytomegalovirus serostatus. An earlier analysis of 587 of the donors used high-throughput TCR beta sequencing to judge whether each TCR beta V gene segment behaved as functional or pseudogenic. High-throughput TCR immunosequencing, statistical association of individual TCRs with disease status, and machine learning were combined to predict cytomegalovirus infection status. The study was designed to test whether signatures of past pathogen exposure could be identified by cataloging public T cell receptors. Every discovery cohort repertoire had been produced on one sequencing platform. A later analysis re-analyzed previously published TCR beta repertoires from roughly 600 donors and added high-resolution HLA genotyping to study TCR occurrence patterns. Besides the first cohort of about 730 subjects, a separate validation cohort made up of roughly 120 different subjects was used. The later analysis used no new phenotypic data to find candidate immune exposures, relying instead on TCR beta sequences and their occurrence across donors. Across approximately 400 genotyped donors of the cohort, an average of about 250,000 unique TCR beta nucleotide sequences per donor were sequenced, and approximately 17% of those sequences were non-productive. Of the approximately 400 genotyped donors, less than 90% were placed in the genetic ancestry cluster associated with self-reported Caucasian donors. Donor age, sex, ethnicity and CMV serostatus were collected together with the repertoire data. A later genetic analysis used genome-wide SNP genotypes for about 60% of the roughly 670 donors, treating that subset as a discovery cohort. General conclusions and limits of the study: In a later genetic analysis, a missense DCLRE1C variant was associated with V-gene and J-gene trimming of TCR beta chains, and the association was replicated in an independent cohort. Some IMGT-functional V segments, including TRBV6-2 and TRBV6-3, could not be told apart with the 87-base-pair reads, so those segments were excluded. Strong co-occurrence of HLA alleles, especially DR and DQ, made assigning TCR associations to individual alleles difficult. In a later analysis, the rate of TCR association differed among HLA loci, with DRB1 alleles having the most associated TCRs and HLA-C alleles having the fewest. Compared with equally common non-associated chains, HLA-associated TCR beta chains in a later analysis were more clonally expanded and had lower generation probabilities. A further reported finding was that TCR beta sequences accurately predicted the HLA-A and HLA-B alleles for most subjects in the first cohort. The classifier was reported to diagnose cytomegalovirus status with high specificity and sensitivity in both the original and validation cohorts. A later analysis associated some 17,000 TCR beta sequences with specific HLA alleles at a false discovery rate of 0.05. Because counts were too low, some 17 rarely observed V segments, including chromosome 9 orphons, were excluded from the earlier analysis of a few hundred of the donors. Most CMV-associated TCR beta chains appeared to be HLA-restricted in a later analysis, and the HLA associations seemed to be driven largely by CMV exposure. Because HLA typing was missing for some donors at each locus, association tests included only the typed subset. The study listed 150 to 200 TCR beta chains as associated with cytomegalovirus. According to the authors, the approach could potentially be generalized to other disease states and immunological phenotypes. A cluster of highly shared sequence variants was judged likely to be a technical artifact of the sequencing pipeline. Linkage disequilibrium might explain the correlated functional status among segregating V segments, but an unknown experimental factor could not be ruled out. A later analysis reported that several top co-occurrence clusters appeared linked to parvovirus B19, influenza, CMV and Epstein-Barr virus. Most TCR sequences were seen in very few donors, while some public TCRs were found in many individuals. CMV serostatus was the only immune exposure information available for the cohort. The cohort was sequenced for TCR beta chains only, and without alpha or paired-chain data the features that could be detected were limited. Broadly in line with IMGT annotations, most TCR beta V segments showed up in productive rearrangements about 87% or about 30% of the time in an earlier analysis of several hundred of the donors. A few of the identified cytomegalovirus-associated TCR beta chains were confirmed in vitro to be specific for cytomegalovirus antigens. Presence/absence analyses assumed roughly uniform sequencing depth across donors, an assumption that may not hold. According to a later genetic analysis, donors in an Asian-associated ancestry cluster had fewer N-insertions in productive TCRs than the approximately 670-donor mean.

The V gene is TRBV9 and the J gene is TRBJ2-5; 8 junctional bases match TRBD1. The sample taken for sequencing was PBMCs. The TCR sequence derives from a man aged 35-49 years in good health and CMV-seronegative. CDR3 loop: CASRQGLMERETQYF. The sequence in DNA is TGTGCCAGTAGACAGGGGTTGATGGAACGAGAGACCCAGTACTTC.